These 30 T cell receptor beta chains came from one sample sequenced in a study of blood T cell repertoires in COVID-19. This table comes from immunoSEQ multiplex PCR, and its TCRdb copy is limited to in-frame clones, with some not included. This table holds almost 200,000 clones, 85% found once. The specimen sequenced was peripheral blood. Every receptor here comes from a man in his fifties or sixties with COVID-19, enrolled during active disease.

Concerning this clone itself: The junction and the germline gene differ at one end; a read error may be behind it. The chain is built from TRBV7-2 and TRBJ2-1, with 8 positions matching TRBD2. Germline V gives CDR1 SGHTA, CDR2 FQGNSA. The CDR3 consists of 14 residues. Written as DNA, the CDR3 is TGTGCCAGCAGGTTAGCGGGGAGCTACAATGAGCAGTTCTTC. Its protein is CASRLAGSYNEQFF.

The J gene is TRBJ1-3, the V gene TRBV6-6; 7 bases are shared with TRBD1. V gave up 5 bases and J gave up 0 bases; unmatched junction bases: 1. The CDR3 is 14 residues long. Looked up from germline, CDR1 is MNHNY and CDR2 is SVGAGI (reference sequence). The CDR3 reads CASSGTASGNTIYF. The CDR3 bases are TGTGCCAGCAGTGGGACAGCCTCTGGAAACACCATATATTTT.

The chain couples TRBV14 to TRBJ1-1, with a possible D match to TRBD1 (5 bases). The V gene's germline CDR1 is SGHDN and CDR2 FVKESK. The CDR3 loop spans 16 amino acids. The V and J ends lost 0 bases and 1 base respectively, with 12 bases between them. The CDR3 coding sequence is TGTGCCAGCAGCCAAGATGGTAGGCAGGGGAACACTGAAGCTTTCTTT. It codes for CASSQDGRQGNTEAFF. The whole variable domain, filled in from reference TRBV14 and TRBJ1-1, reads EAGVTQFPSHSVIEKGQTVTLRCDPISGHDNLYWYRRVMGKEIKFLLHFVKESKQDESGMPNNRFLAERTGGTYSTLKVQPAELEDSGVYFCASSQDGRQGNTEAFFGQGTRLTVV.

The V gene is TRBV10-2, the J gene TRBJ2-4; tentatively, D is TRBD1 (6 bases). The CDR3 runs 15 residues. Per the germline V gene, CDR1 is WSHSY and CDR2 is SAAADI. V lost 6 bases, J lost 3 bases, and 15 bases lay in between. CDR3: CASSATGQGKNIQYF. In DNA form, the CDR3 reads TGCGCCAGCAGCGCGACAGGTCAGGGCAAAAACATTCAGTACTTC.

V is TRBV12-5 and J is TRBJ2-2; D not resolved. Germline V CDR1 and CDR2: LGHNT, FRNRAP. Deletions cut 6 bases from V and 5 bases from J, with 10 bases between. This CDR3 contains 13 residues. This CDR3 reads CASGPQRTGELFF. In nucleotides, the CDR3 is TGTGCTAGTGGCCCACAGAGAACCGGGGAGCTGTTTTTT. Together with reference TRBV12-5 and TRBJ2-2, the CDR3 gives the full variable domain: DARVTQTPRHKVTEMGQEVTMRCQPILGHNTVFWYRQTMMQGLELLAYFRNRAPLDDSGMPKDRFSAEMPDATLATLKIQPSEPRDSAVYFCASGPQRTGELFFGEGSRLTVL.

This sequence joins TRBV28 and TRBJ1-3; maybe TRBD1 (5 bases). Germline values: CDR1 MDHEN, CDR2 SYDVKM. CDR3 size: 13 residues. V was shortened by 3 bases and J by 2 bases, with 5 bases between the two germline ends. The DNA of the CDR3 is TGTGCCAGCAGTTTCAGGGCTGGAAACACCATATATTTT. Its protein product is CASSFRAGNTIYF.

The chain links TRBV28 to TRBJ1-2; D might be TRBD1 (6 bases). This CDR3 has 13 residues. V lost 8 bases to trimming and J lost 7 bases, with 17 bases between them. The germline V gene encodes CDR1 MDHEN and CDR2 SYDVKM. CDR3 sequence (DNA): TGTGCCAGCGGCCGAGGGGGATTTGGTGGCTACACCTTC. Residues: CASGRGGFGGYTF.

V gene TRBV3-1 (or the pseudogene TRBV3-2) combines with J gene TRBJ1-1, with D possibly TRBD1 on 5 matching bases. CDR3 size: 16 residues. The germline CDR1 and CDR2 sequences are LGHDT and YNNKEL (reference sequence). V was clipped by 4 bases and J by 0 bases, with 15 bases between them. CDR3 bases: TGTGCCAGCAGCCGCAGACAGCTCTACGTGAACACTGAAGCTTTCTTT. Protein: CASSRRQLYVNTEAFF.

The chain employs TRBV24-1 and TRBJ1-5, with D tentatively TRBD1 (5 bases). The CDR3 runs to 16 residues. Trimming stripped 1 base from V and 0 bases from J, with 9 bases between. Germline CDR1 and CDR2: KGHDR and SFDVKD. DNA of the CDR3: TGTGCCACCAGTGATTTACGACAGTATAGCAATCAGCCCCAGCATTTT. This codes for CATSDLRQYSNQPQHF.

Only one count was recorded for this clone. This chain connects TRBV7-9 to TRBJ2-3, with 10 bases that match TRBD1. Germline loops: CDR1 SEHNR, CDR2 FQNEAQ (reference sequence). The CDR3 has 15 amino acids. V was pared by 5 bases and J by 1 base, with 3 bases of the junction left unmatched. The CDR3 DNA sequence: TGTGCCAGCAGCGTGACAGGGGGCCGCACAGATACGCAGTATTTT. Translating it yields CASSVTGGRTDTQYF.

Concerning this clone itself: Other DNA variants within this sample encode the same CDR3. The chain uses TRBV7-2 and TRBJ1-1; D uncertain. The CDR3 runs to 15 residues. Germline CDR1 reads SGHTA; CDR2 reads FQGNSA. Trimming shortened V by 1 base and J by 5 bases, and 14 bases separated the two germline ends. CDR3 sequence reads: CASSLGGGLGTEAFF. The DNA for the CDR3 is TGTGCCAGCAGCTTAGGGGGAGGTTTGGGTACTGAAGCTTTCTTT.

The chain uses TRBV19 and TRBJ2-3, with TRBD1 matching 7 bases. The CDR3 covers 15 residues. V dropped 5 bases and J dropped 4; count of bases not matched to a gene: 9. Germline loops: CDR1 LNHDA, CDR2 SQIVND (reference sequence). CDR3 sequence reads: CASSSHRGRSDTQYF. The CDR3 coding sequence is TGTGCCAGTAGTTCCCACAGGGGCAGGTCAGATACGCAGTATTTT.

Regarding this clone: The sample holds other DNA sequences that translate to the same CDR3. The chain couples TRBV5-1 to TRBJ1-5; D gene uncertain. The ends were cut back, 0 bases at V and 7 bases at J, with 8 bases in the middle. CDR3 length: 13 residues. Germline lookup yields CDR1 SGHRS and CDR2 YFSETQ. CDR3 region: CASSLAGGQPQHF. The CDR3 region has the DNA TGCGCCAGCAGCTTGGCGGGAGGACAGCCCCAGCATTTT.

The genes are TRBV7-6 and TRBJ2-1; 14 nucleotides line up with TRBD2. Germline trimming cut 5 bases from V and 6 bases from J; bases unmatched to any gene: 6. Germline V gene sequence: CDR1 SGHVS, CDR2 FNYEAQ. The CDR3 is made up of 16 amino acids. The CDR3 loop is CASSRLTSGRGNEQFF. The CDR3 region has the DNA TGTGCCAGCAGCCGCCTGACTAGCGGGAGGGGCAATGAGCAGTTCTTC.

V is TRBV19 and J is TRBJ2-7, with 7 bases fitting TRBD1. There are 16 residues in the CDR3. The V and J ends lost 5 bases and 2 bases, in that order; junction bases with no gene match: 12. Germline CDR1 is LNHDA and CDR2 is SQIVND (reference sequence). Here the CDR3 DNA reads TGTGCCAGTAGTTCAGTTTTGACAGGGCCTCCCTACGAGCAGTACTTC. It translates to CASSSVLTGPPYEQYF.

CDR3 sequence reads: CASSSGLPLGSQYF. CDR3 coding DNA: TGTGCCAGCAGTTCGGGACTTCCCCTGGGATCGCAGTACTTC. The V call is TRBV6-5, the J call TRBJ2-7, with D perhaps matching TRBD2 (6 bases). This CDR3 region has 14 residues. Trimming took 4 bases from V and 9 from J, leaving 19 bases between them. The germline CDR1 and CDR2 sequences are MNHEY and SVGAGI.

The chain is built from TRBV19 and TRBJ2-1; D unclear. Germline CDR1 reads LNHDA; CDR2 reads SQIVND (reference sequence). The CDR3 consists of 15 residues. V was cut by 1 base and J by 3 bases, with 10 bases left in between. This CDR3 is CASSIGTVSYNEQFF. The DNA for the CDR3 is TGTGCCAGTAGTATAGGAACAGTAAGCTACAATGAGCAGTTCTTC.

In nucleotides, the CDR3 is TGTGCCAGTAGGCAAGACAGGGGGCCGACTGAAGCTTTCTTT. It codes for CASRQDRGPTEAFF. The chain joins TRBV19 to TRBJ1-1; 10 bases map to TRBD1. Per germline, CDR1 LNHDA and CDR2 SQIVND (reference sequence). V was clipped by 6 bases and J by 5 bases; unmatched bases: 6. CDR3 length: 14 residues.

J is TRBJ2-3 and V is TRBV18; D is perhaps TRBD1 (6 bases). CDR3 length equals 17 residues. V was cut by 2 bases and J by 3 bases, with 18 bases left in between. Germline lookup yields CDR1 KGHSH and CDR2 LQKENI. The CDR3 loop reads CASSPILDQGLTDTQYF. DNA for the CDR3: TGTGCCAGCTCACCAATCCTTGATCAGGGGTTAACAGATACGCAGTATTTT.

CDR3 sequence: CASSFGQVGTEAFF. The DNA for the CDR3 is TGTGCCAGCAGCTTCGGACAGGTTGGGACTGAAGCTTTCTTT. The V call is TRBV7-2, the J call TRBJ1-1; 7 positions agree with TRBD1. Germline lookup yields CDR1 SGHTA and CDR2 FQGNSA. Trimming removed 3 bases from V and 5 bases from J; junction bases left unmatched: 6. The CDR3 contains 14 residues. Full variable domain (rest looked up from reference TRBV7-2 and TRBJ1-1): GAGVSQSPSNKVTEKGKDVELRCDPISGHTALYWYRQSLGQGLEFLIYFQGNSAPDKSGLPSDRFSAERTGGSVSTLTIQRTQQEDSAVYLCASSFGQVGTEAFFGQGTRLTVV.

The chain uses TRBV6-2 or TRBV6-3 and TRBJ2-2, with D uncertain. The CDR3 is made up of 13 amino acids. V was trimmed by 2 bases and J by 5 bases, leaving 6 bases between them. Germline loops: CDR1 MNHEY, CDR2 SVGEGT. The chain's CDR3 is CASSYRVTGELFF. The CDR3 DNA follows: TGTGCCAGCAGTTACCGAGTAACCGGGGAGCTGTTTTTT.

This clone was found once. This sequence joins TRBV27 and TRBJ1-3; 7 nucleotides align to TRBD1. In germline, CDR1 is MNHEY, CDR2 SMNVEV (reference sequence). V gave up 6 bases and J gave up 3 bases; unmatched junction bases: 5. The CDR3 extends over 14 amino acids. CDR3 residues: CASRPQGFGNTIYF. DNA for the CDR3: TGTGCCAGCAGGCCACAGGGGTTTGGAAACACCATATATTTT.

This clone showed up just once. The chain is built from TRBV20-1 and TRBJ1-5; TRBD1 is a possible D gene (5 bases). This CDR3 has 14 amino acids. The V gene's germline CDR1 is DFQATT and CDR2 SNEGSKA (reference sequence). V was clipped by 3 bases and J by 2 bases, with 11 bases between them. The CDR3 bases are TGCAGTGCTAGTAGGGGTAATGGCAATCAGCCCCAGCATTTT. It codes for CSASRGNGNQPQHF.

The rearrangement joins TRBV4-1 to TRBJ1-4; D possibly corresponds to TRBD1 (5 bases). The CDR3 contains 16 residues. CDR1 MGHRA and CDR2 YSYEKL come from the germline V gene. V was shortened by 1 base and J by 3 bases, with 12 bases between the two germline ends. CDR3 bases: TGCGCCAGCAGCCAAGGGCTGGGGGGACCTAATGAAAAACTGTTTTTT. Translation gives CASSQGLGGPNEKLFF.

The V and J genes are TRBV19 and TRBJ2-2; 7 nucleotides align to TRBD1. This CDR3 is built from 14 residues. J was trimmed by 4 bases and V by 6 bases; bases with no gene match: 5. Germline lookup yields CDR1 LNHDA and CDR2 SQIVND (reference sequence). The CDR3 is CASRDRRSTGELFF. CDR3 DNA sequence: TGTGCCAGTAGGGACAGGAGATCCACCGGGGAGCTGTTTTTT.

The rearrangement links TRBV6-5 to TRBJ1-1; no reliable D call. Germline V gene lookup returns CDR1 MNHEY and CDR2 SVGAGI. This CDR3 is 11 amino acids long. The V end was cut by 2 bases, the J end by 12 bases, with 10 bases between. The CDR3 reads CASSYRGSTFF. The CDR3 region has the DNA TGTGCCAGCAGTTACCGGGGATCGACTTTCTTT.

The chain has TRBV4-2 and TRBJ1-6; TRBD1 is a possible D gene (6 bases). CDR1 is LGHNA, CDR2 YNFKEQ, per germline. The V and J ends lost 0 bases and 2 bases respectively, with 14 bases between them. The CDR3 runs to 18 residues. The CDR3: CASSQEISGATYNSPLHF. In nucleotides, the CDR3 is TGTGCCAGCAGCCAAGAGATATCAGGGGCGACCTATAATTCACCCCTCCACTTT.

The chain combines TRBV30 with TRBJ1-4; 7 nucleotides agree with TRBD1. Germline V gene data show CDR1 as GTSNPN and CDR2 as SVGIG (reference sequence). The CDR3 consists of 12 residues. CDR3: CAWDSPNEKLFF. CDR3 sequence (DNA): TGTGCTTGGGACAGCCCTAATGAAAAACTGTTTTTT.

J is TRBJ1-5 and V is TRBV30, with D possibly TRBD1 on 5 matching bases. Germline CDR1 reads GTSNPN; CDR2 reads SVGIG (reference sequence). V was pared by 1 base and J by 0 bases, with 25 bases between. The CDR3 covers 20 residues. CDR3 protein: CAWSGASEKRQPNSNQPQHF. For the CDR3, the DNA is TGTGCCTGGAGTGGGGCTTCGGAAAAAAGACAGCCCAATAGCAATCAGCCCCAGCATTTT. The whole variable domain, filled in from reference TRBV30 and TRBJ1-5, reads SQTIHQWPATLVQPVGSPLSLECTVEGTSNPNLYWYRQAAGRGLQLLFYSVGIGQISSEVPQNLSASRPQDRQFILSSKKLLLSDSGFYLCAWSGASEKRQPNSNQPQHFGDGTRLSIL.

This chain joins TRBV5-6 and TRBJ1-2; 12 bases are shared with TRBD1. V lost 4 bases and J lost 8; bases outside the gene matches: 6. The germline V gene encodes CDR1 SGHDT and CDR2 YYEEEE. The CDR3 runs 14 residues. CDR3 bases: TGTGCCAGCAGCCCCCGGGACAGGGGGCGAGGCTACACCTTC. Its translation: CASSPRDRGRGYTF.